This T cell receptor (beta chain) was sequenced in a study of blood T cell repertoires in COVID-19. Generated by immunoSEQ multiplex PCR, the TCRdb table keeps only in-frame clones and is missing some. The table lists some 260,000 clones, roughly 80% of them singletons, with 3.5% to 5% in the top ten. V was trimmed by 2 bases and J by 14 bases, leaving 16 bases between them. This CDR3 region has 14 residues. Germline V gene data show CDR1 as MRHNA and CDR2 as SNTAGT. Participants spanned ages 18 to 89 years and resided in 20 to 30 US areas. This TCR came from a man between 25 and 39 years old with acute COVID-19. Sequencing was done on a sample of PBMCs or T cells enriched from blood (not recorded which). This chain joins TRBV6-4 and TRBJ1-6; tentatively, D is TRBD1 (5 bases). The CDR3 reads CASSDPRLGGALHF. Here the CDR3 DNA reads TGTGCCAGCAGTGACCCCCGCCTGGGAGGGGCCCTCCACTTT.